This T cell receptor (beta chain) was recorded in a study of T cells in Graves' hyperthyroidism and ophthalmopathy. What was amplified from RNA transcripts were TCR beta CDR3 regions. The TCR CDR3 first-round RT-PCR relied on the HTBI primer set. Using its own MiXCR run on the multiplex PCR reads, TCRdb lists one record per CDR3 protein. This sample yields approximately 560,000 distinct CDR3 sequences, of which approximately 14% are seen a single time; approximately 7% belongs to the top ten. The study, taken as a whole, reports: The model predicted ophthalmopathy a median around 6.5 months before onset.

This clonotype was seen repeatedly, ten times or more. Its antigen remains unknown. The specimen sequenced was blood. This receptor was identified in a woman in her 30s with Graves' hyperthyroidism.

The CDR3 here is CASSQAGLAGVYEQFF. CDR3 bases: TGTGCCAGCAGCCAAGCTGGACTAGCGGGAGTCTATGAGCAGTTCTTC. The chain joins TRBV3-1 to TRBJ2-1; TRBD2 agrees at 13 bases. CDR1 and CDR2 from the germline V gene are LGHDT and YNNKEL (reference sequence). V dropped 1 base and J dropped 8; count of bases not matched to a gene: 5. The CDR3 sequence is 16 residues long.